A single sample is the source of the 6 T cell receptor beta chains below, sequenced in a study of shared clonotypes between healthy human individuals. Produced via immunoSEQ multiplex PCR; TCRdb's table is partial and in-frame only. The profile shows about 2 million clones, 85% to 95% of them singletons. Sequences were obtained from naive CD4+ T cells sorted from blood. Subset described: CD45RA+ positively selected. These receptors were collected from a man between 18 and 29 years old in good health.

The chain links TRBV5-1 to TRBJ1-2; TRBD1 matches 10 bases. The germline CDR1 and CDR2 sequences are SGHRS and YFSETQ. The length of the CDR3 is 15 residues. The V and J ends lost 4 bases and 5 bases, in that order; junction bases with no gene match: 8. The CDR3 region is CASSVGPGQGYGYTF. The CDR3 DNA reads TGCGCCAGCAGCGTGGGCCCGGGACAGGGGTATGGCTACACCTTC.

The rearrangement joins TRBV9 to TRBJ2-2; D possibly corresponds to TRBD1 (5 bases). Germline V CDR1 and CDR2: SGDLS, YYNGEE. Trimming took 3 bases from V and 0 from J, leaving 12 bases between them. The CDR3 is 16 residues long. CDR3 DNA sequence: TGTGCCAGCAGCGCCTGGGGCACCGCGAACACCGGGGAGCTGTTTTTT. It yields the protein CASSAWGTANTGELFF.

The V gene is TRBV5-1, the J gene TRBJ2-7, with TRBD1 matching over 9 bases. The CDR3 contains 15 residues. V shed 4 bases, J shed 6 bases, and the junction held 11 bases outside the gene matches. Germline V gene sequence: CDR1 SGHRS, CDR2 YFSETQ. Here the CDR3 DNA reads TGCGCCAGCAGCGAGGTACAGGGGGCGCGGGGCGAGCAGTACTTC. This codes for CASSEVQGARGEQYF.

The rearrangement joins TRBV28 to TRBJ1-6, with a possible D match to TRBD1 (6 bases). Germline CDR1 reads MDHEN; CDR2 reads SYDVKM. The CDR3 covers 15 residues. V shed 2 bases and J shed 5 bases, with 10 bases lying between them. CDR3 loop: CASSLGTINNSPLHF. CDR3 nucleotides: TGTGCCAGCAGTTTAGGGACAATTAATAATTCACCCCTCCACTTT. Complete variable domain (other parts from reference TRBV28 and TRBJ1-6): DVKVTQSSRYLVKRTGEKVFLECVQDMDHENMFWYRQDPGLGLRLIYFSYDVKMKEKGDIPEGYSVSREKKERFSLILESASTNQTSMYLCASSLGTINNSPLHFGNGTRLTVT.

V gene TRBV11-2 combines with J gene TRBJ2-1; TRBD2 matches at 12 bases. This CDR3 contains 16 residues. J gave up 10 bases and V 5 bases, and 12 bases lay outside the gene matches. The germline V gene has CDR1 SGHAT and CDR2 FQNNGV. CDR3 bases: TGTGCCAGCAGCCCCCGGACTAGCGGGGTTATAGGCGAGCAGTTCTTC. Translated, it gives CASSPRTSGVIGEQFF. Supplemented by reference TRBV11-2 and TRBJ2-1, the full variable domain reads EAGVAQSPRYKIIEKRQSVAFWCNPISGHATLYWYQQILGQGPKLLIQFQNNGVVDDSQLPKDRFSAERLKGVDSTLKIQPAKLEDSAVYLCASSPRTSGVIGEQFFGPGTRLTVL.

A remark on this clone: This sample also contains other DNA sequences that code for the same CDR3. The chain couples TRBV30 to TRBJ1-6, with unresolved D. Germline loops: CDR1 GTSNPN, CDR2 SVGIG (reference sequence). Trimming removed 6 bases at V and 4 bases at J, with 7 bases between. The CDR3 has 12 amino acids. CDR3 region: CACGRYNSPLHF. The CDR3 region has the DNA TGTGCCTGCGGACGTTATAATTCACCCCTCCACTTT.